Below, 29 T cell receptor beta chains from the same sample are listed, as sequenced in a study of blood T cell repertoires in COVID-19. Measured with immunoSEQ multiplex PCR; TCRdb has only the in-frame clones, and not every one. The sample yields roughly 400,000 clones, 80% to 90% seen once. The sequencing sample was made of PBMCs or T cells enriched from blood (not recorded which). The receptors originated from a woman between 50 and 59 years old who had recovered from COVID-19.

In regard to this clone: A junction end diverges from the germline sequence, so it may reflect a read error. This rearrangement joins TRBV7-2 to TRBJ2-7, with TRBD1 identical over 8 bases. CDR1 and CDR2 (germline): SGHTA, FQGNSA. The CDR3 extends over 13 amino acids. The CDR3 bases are TGTGCCAGCAGCTTAGTCTCCGGGGGACAGGATGACTTC. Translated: CASSLVSGGQDDF.

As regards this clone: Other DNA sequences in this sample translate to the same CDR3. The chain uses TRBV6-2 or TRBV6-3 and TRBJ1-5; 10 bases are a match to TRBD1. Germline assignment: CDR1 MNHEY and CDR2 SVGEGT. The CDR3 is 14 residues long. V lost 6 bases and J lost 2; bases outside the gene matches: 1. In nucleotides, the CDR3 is TGTGCCAGCAGCGGGACAGGGGGCAATCAGCCCCAGCATTTT. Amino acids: CASSGTGGNQPQHF.

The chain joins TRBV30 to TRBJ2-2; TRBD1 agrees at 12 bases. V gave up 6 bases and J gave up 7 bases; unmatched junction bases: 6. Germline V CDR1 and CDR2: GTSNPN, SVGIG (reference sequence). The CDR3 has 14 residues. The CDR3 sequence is CACSGTGGIGELFF. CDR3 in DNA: TGTGCCTGCTCCGGGACAGGGGGCATCGGGGAGCTGTTTTTT.

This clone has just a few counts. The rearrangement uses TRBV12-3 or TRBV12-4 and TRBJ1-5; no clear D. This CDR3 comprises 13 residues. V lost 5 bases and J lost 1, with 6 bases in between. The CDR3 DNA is TGTGCCAGCAGTACGAGGAGCAATCAGCCCCAGCATTTT. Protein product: CASSTRSNQPQHF.

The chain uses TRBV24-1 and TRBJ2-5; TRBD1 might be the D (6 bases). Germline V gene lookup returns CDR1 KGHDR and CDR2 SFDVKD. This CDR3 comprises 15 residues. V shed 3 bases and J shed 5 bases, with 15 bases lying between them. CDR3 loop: CATSDPTGRRETQYF. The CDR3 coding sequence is TGTGCCACCAGTGATCCGACAGGCCGTCGCGAGACCCAGTACTTC.

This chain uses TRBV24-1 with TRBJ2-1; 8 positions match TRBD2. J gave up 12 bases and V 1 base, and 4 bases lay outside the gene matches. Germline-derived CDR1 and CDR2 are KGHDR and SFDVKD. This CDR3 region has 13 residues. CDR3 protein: CATSDFLAGGQFF. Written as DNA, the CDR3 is TGTGCCACCAGTGATTTTCTGGCGGGGGGGCAGTTCTTC.

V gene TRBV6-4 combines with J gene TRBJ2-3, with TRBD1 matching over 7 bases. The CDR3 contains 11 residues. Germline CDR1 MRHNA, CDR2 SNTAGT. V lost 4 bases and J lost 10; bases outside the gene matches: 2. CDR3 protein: CASSAGTAQYF. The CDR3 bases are TGTGCCAGCAGTGCCGGGACAGCGCAGTATTTT.

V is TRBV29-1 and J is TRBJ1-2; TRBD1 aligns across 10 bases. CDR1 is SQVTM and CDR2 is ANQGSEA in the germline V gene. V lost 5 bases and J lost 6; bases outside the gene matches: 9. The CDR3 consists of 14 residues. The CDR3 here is CSVPPGQGTHGYTF. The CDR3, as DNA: TGCAGCGTTCCCCCGGGACAGGGGACGCATGGCTACACCTTC.

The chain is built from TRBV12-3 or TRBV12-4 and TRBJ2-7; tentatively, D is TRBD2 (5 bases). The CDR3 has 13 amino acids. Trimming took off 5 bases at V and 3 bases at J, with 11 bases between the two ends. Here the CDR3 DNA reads TGTGCCAGCAGTCCTAGCCCCAGCTACGAGCAGTACTTC. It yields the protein CASSPSPSYEQYF.

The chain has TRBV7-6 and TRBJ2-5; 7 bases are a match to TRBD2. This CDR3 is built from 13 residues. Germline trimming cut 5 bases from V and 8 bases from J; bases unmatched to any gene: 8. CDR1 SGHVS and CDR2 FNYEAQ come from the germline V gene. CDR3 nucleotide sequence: TGTGCCAGCAGCGCCAGCGGGAACCCTACCCAGTACTTC. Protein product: CASSASGNPTQYF.

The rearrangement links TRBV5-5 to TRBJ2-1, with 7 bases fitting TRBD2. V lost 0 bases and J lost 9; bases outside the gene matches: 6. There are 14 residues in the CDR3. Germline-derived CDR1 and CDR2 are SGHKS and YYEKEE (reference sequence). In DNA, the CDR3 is TGTGCCAGCAGCTTGGACGGGGGGTTTGCTGAGCAGTTCTTC. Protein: CASSLDGGFAEQFF.

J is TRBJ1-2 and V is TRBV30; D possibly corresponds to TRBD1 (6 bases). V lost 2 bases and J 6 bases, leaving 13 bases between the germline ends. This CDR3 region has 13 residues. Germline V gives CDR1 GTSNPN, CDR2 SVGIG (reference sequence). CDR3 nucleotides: TGTGCCTGGAGTCGGGTGGCAGGGGATGGCTACACCTTC. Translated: CAWSRVAGDGYTF.

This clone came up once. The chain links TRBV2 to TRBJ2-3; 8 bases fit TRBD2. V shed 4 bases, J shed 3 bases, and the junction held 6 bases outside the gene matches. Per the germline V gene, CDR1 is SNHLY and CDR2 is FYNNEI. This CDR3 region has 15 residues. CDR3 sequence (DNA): TGTGCCAGCAGTGTGGGCGGGGGGTCTACAGATACGCAGTATTTT. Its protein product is CASSVGGGSTDTQYF.

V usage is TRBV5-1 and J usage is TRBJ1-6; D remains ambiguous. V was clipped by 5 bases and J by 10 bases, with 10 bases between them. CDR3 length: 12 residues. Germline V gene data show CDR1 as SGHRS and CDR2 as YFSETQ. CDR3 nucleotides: TGCGCCAGCAGTAGTGAGGGCTCACCCCTCCACTTT. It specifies CASSSEGSPLHF.

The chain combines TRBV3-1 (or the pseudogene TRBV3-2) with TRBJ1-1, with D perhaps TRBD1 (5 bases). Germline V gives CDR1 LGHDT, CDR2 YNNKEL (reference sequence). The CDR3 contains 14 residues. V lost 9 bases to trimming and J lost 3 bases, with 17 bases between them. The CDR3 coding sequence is TGTGCCAGTTCTCAGCGGCGGGGGTACACTGAAGCTTTCTTT. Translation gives CASSQRRGYTEAFF.

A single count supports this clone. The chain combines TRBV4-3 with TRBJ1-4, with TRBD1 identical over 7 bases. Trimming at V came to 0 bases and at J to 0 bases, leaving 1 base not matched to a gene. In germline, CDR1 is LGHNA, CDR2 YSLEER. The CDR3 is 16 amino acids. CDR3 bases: TGCGCCAGCAGCCAAGATACAGGGGCAACTAATGAAAAACTGTTTTTT. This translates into CASSQDTGATNEKLFF.

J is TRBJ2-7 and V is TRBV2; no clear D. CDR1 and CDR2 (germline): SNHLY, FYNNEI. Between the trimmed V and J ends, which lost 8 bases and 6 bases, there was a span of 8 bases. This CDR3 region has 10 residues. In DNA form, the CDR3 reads TGTGCCAGCGCGATCTCCGAGCAGTACTTC. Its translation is CASAISEQYF.

DNA of the CDR3: TGCGCCAGCAGTCCGGGACAGGGTTTCCTTACCGGGGAGCTGTTTTTT. Its protein is CASSPGQGFLTGELFF. The V and J genes are TRBV4-3 and TRBJ2-2; TRBD1 agrees at 9 bases. Per the germline V gene, CDR1 is LGHNA and CDR2 is YSLEER. V shed 6 bases, J shed 5 bases, and the junction held 10 bases outside the gene matches. CDR3 length: 16 residues.

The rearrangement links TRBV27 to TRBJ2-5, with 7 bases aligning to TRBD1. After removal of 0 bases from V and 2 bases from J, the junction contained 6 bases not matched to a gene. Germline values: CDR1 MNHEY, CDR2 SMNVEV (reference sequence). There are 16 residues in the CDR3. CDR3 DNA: TGTGCCAGCAGTTTATCGTACAGGGGCCTACAAGAGACCCAGTACTTC. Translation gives CASSLSYRGLQETQYF.

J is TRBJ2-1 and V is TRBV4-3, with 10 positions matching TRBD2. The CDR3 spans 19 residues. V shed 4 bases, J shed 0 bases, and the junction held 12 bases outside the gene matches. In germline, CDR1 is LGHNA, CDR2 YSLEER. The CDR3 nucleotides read TGCGCCAGCAGCCGCACGACTAGCGGGCGAGCGATCTCCTACAATGAGCAGTTCTTC. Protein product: CASSRTTSGRAISYNEQFF.

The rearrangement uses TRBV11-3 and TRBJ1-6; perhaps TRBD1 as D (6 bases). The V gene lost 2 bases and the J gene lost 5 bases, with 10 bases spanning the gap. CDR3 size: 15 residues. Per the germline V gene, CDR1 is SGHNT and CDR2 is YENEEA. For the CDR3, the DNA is TGTGCCAGCAGCTTACAGGGGACGAATAATTCACCCCTCCACTTT. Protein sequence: CASSLQGTNNSPLHF.

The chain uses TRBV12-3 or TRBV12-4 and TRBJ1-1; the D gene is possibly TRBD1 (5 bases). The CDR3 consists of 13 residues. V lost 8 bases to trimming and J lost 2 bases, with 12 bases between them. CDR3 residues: CASAWTLNTEAFF. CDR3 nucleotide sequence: TGTGCCAGCGCCTGGACACTAAACACTGAAGCTTTCTTT.

This chain's CDR3 is CASSPSTGTGEGYTF. The CDR3 DNA is TGTGCCAGCTCACCTTCAACCGGGACAGGGGAGGGCTACACCTTC. V usage is TRBV18 and J usage is TRBJ1-2; 10 positions agree with TRBD1. Unmatched junction bases numbered 9, after V lost 3 bases and J lost 8 bases. The CDR3 sequence is 15 residues long. Germline lookup yields CDR1 KGHSH and CDR2 LQKENI.

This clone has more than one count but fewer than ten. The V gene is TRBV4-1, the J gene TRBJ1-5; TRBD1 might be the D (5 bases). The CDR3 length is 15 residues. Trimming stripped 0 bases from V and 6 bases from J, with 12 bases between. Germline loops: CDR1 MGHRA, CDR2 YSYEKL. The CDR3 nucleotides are TGCGCCAGCAGCCAAGAAAGCAGGGAAAGTCAGCCCCAGCATTTT. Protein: CASSQESRESQPQHF.

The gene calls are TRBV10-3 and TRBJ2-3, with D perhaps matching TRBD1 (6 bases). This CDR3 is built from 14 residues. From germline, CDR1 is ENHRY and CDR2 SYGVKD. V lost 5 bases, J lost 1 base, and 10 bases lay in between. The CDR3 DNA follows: TGTGCCATCAGTCGAGGGGGTGGCACAGATACGCAGTATTTT. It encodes CAISRGGGTDTQYF.

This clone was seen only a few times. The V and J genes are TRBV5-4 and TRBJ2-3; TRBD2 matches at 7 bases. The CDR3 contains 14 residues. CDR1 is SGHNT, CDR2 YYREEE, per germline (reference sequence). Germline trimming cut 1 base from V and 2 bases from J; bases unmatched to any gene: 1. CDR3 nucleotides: TGTGCCAGCAGCTTGAGCGGGAACACAGATACGCAGTATTTT. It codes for CASSLSGNTDTQYF.

For the CDR3, the DNA is TGTGCCACCCGGACAGGGGGCACTCAGCCCCAGCATTTT. Its translation is CATRTGGTQPQHF. The rearrangement joins TRBV28 to TRBJ1-5, with 11 nucleotides matching TRBD1. Trimming at V came to 10 bases and at J to 6 bases, leaving 5 bases not matched to a gene. The germline CDR1 and CDR2 sequences are MDHEN and SYDVKM. This CDR3 is built from 13 residues.

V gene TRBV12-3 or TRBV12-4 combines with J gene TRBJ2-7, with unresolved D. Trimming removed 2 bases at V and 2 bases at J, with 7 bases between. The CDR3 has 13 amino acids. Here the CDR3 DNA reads TGTGCCAGCAGTTTAATGGGCCCCTACGAGCAGTACTTC. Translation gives CASSLMGPYEQYF.

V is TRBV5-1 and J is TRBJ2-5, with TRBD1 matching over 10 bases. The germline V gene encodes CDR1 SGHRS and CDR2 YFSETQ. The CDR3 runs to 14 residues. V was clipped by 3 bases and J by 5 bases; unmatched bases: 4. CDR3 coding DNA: TGCGCCAGCAGCTCGGACAGGGGGATCGAGACCCAGTACTTC. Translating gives CASSSDRGIETQYF.